The present TCR beta chain was sequenced within a study of T cell changes during pregnancy in multiple sclerosis. V trimming: 5 bases; J trimming: 3 bases; junction bases outside the gene matches: 7. CDR1 SEHNR and CDR2 FQNEAQ come from the germline V gene (reference sequence). The CDR3 is 15 residues long. Produced via immunoSEQ multiplex PCR; TCRdb's table is partial and in-frame only. Of around 97,000 clones in the sample, 90% were seen once. The sequence was collected from a female donor in good health, enrolled as a control in a pregnancy study. Sequenced here: peripheral blood, sampled in the second trimester of pregnancy. This chain joins TRBV7-9 and TRBJ1-2, with 9 nucleotides matching TRBD1. CDR3 sequence (DNA): TGTGCCAGCAGCGGAGGATGGGACAGGGACTATGGCTACACCTTC. It codes for CASSGGWDRDYGYTF.